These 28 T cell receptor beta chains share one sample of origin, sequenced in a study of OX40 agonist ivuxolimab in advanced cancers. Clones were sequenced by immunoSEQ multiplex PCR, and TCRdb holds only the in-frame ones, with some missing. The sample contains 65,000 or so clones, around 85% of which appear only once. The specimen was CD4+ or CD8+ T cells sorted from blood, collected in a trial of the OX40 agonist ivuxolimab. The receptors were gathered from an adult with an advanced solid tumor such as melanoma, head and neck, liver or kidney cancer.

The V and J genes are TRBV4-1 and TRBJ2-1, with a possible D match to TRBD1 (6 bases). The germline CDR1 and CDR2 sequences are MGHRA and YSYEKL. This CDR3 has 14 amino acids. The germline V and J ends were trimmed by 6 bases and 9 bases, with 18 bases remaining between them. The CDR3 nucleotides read TGCGCCAGCAGGACAGGTGGTCCTGAGGGTGAGCAGTTCTTC. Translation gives CASRTGGPEGEQFF.

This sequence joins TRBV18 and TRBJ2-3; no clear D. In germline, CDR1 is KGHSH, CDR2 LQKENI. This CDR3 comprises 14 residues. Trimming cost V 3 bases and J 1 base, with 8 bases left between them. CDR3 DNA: TGTGCCAGCTCACCCAGTTTGGGCACAGATACGCAGTATTTT. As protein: CASSPSLGTDTQYF.

The DNA for the CDR3 is TGTGCCAGCAGCGGACAAAAACAGGTGCTGCAAGAGACCCAGTACTTC. Residues: CASSGQKQVLQETQYF. This rearrangement joins TRBV28 to TRBJ2-5, with D possibly matching TRBD1 (5 bases). V lost 6 bases, J lost 2 bases, and 19 bases lay in between. The CDR3 runs to 16 residues. The germline V gene has CDR1 MDHEN and CDR2 SYDVKM. The variable domain in full, with the rest retrieved from reference TRBV28 and TRBJ2-5, is DVKVTQSSRYLVKRTGEKVFLECVQDMDHENMFWYRQDPGLGLRLIYFSYDVKMKEKGDIPEGYSVSREKKERFSLILESASTNQTSMYLCASSGQKQVLQETQYFGPGTRLLVL.

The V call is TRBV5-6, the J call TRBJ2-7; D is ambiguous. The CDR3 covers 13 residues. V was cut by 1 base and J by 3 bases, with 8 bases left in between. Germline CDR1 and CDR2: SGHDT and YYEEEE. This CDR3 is CASSLSENYEQYF. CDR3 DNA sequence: TGTGCCAGCAGCTTGTCTGAGAACTACGAGCAGTACTTC. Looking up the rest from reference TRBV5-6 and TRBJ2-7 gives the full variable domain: DAGVTQSPTHLIKTRGQQVTLRCSPKSGHDTVSWYQQALGQGPQFIFQYYEEEERQRGNFPDRFSGHQFPNYSSELNVNALLLGDSALYLCASSLSENYEQYFGPGTRLTVT.

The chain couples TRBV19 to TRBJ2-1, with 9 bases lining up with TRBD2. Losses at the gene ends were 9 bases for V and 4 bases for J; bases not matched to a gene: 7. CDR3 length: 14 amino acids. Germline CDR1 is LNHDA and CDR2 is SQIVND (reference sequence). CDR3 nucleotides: TGTGCCAGCGCCCTAGCGGGAATTTACAATGAGCAGTTCTTC. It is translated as CASALAGIYNEQFF.

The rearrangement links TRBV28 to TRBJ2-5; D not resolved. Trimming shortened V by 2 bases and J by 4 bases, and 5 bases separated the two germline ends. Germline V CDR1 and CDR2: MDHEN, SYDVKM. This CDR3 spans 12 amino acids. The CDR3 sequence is CASSLQSETQYF. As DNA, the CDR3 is TGTGCCAGCAGTTTACAGTCAGAGACCCAGTACTTC.

The CDR3 DNA reads as TGTGCCAGCAGTTTAGCGGGTGGTGAGTGGGCCTACGAGCAGTACTTC. Translated: CASSLAGGEWAYEQYF. The rearrangement links TRBV27 to TRBJ2-5; a weak D match, TRBD2 (5 bases). The end of the DNA fits TRBJ2-7 better, so the J call may be wrong. Germline V gives CDR1 MNHEY, CDR2 SMNVEV (reference sequence). CDR3 length: 16 amino acids.

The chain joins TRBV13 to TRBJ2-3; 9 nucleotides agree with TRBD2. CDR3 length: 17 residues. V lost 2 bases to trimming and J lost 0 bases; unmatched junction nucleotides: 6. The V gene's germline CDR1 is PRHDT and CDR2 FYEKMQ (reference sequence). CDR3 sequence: CASSLILAGGSTDTQYF. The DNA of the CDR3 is TGTGCCAGCAGCTTAATTCTGGCGGGAGGGAGCACAGATACGCAGTATTTT.

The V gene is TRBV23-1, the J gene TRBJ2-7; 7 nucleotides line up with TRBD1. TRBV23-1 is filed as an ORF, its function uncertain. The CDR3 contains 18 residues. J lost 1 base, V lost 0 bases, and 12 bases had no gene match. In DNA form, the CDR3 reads TGCGCCAGCAGTCAATCTGCCCAAGGGGGCTGCATATCCTACGAGCAGTACTTC. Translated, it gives CASSQSAQGGCISYEQYF.

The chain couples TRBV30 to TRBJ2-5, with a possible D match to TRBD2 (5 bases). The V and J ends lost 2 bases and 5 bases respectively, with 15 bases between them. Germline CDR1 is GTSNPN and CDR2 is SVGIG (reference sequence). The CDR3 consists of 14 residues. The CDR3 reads CAWSSGSGAETQYF. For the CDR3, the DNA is TGTGCCTGGAGTAGCGGATCGGGCGCCGAGACCCAGTACTTC.

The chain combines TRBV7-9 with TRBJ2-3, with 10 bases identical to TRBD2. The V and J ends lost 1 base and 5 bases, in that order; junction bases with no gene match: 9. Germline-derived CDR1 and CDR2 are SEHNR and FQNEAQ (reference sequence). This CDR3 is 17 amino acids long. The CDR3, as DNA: TGTGCCAGCAGCTTAGAGGCCCTAGCGGGAGTTCAAGATACGCAGTATTTT. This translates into CASSLEALAGVQDTQYF.

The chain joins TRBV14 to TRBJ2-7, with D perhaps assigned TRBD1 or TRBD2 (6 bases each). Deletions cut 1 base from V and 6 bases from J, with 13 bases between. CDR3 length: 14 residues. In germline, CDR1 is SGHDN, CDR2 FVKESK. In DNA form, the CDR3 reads TGTGCCAGCAGCCAAGTCAGGGGAGGCGGCGAGCAGTACTTC. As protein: CASSQVRGGGEQYF.

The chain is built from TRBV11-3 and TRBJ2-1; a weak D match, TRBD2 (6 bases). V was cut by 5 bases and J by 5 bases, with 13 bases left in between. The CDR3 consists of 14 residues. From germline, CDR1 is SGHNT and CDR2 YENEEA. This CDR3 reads CASSPTSPDNEQFF. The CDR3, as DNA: TGTGCCAGCAGCCCGACTAGTCCGGACAATGAGCAGTTCTTC.

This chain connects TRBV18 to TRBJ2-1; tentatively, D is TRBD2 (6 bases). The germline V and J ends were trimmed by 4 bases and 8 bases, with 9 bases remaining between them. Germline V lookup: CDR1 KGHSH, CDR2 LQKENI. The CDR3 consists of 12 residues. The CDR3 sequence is CASSLSGDEQFF. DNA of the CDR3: TGTGCCAGCTCACTTTCGGGGGATGAGCAGTTCTTC. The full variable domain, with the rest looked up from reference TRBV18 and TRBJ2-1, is NAGVMQNPRHLVRRRGQEARLRCSPMKGHSHVYWYRQLPEEGLKFMVYLQKENIIDESGMPKERFSAEFPKEGPSILRIQQVVRGDSAAYFCASSLSGDEQFFGPGTRLTVL.

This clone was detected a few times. CDR3 nucleotide sequence: TGTGCCAGCAGCTCCAGGGTAACGGGCTCCTACAATGAGCAGTTCTTC. Translated: CASSSRVTGSYNEQFF. The chain combines TRBV11-3 with TRBJ2-1; possibly TRBD1 for D (5 bases). CDR1 SGHNT and CDR2 YENEEA come from the germline V gene. This CDR3 comprises 16 residues. The V gene lost 4 bases and the J gene lost 0 bases, with 13 bases spanning the gap.

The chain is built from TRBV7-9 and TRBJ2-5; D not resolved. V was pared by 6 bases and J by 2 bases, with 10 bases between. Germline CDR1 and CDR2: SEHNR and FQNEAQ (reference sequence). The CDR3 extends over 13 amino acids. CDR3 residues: CASSTAIQETQYF. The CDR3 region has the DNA TGTGCCAGCAGTACAGCGATACAAGAGACCCAGTACTTC.

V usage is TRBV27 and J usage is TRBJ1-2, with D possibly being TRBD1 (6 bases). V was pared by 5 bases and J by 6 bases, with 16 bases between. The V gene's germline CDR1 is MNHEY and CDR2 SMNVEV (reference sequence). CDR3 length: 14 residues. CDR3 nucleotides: TGTGCCAGCAGTCCAACATCCAGGGGAAATGGCTACACCTTC. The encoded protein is CASSPTSRGNGYTF.

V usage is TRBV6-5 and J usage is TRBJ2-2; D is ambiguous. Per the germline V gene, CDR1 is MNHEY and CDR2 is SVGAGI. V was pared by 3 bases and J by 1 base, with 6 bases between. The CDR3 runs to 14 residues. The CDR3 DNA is TGTGCCAGCAGTTATCAGGTGAACACCGGGGAGCTGTTTTTT. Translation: CASSYQVNTGELFF.

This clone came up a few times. CDR3 bases: TGTGCCAGCAGCTTAGAGGGCGGAGGGTCCTACAATGAGCAGTTCTTC. Encoded protein: CASSLEGGGSYNEQFF. The chain combines TRBV13 with TRBJ2-1; possibly TRBD2 for D (6 bases). V lost 1 base, J lost 1 base, and 11 bases lay in between. Germline CDR1 PRHDT, CDR2 FYEKMQ (reference sequence). There are 16 residues in the CDR3.

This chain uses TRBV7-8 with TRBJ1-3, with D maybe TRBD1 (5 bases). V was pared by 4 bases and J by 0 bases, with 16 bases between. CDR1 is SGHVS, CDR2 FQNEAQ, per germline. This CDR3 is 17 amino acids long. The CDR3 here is CASSSPRGVFSGNTIYF. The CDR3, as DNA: TGTGCCAGCAGCTCACCTAGAGGGGTCTTCTCTGGAAACACCATATATTTT.

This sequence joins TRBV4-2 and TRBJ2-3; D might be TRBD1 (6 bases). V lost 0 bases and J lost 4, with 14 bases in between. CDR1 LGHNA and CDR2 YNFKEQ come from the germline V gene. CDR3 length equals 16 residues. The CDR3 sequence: CASSQDLGRGADTQYF. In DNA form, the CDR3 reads TGTGCCAGCAGCCAAGATCTGGGCAGGGGAGCAGATACGCAGTATTTT.

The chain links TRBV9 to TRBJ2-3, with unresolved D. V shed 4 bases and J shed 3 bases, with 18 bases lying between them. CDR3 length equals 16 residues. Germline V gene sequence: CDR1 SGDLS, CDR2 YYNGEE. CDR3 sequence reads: CASSPSDHAFTDTQYF. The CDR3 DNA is TGTGCCAGCAGCCCGAGTGACCACGCGTTTACAGATACGCAGTATTTT. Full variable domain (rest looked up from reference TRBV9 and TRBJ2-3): DSGVTQTPKHLITATGQRVTLRCSPRSGDLSVYWYQQSLDQGLQFLIQYYNGEERAKGNILERFSAQQFPDLHSELNLSSLELGDSALYFCASSPSDHAFTDTQYFGPGTRLTVL.

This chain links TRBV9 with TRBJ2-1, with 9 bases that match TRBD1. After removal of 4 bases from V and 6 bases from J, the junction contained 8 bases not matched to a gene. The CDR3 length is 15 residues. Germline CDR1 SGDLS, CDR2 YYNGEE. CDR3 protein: CASSLGQGLLNEQFF. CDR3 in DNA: TGTGCCAGCAGCTTGGGACAGGGTCTCCTCAATGAGCAGTTCTTC.

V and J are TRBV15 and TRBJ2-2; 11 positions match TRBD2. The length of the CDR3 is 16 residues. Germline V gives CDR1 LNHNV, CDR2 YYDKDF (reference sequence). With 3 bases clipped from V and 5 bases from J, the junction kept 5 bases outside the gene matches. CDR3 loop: CATSSVTSGMTGELFF. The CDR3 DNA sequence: TGTGCCACCAGCAGTGTGACTAGCGGGATGACCGGGGAGCTGTTTTTT.

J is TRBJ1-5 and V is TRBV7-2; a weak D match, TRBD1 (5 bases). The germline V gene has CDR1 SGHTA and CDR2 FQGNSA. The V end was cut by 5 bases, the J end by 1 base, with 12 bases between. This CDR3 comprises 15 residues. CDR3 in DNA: TGTGCCAGCAGCCCCCAGGGCTGGAGCAATCAGCCCCAGCATTTT. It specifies CASSPQGWSNQPQHF.

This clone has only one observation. The CDR3, as DNA: TGTGCCAGCAGTACAGAAACTAGCACAGATACGCAGTATTTT. Translated: CASSTETSTDTQYF. V and J are TRBV28 and TRBJ2-3; D ambiguous. The V gene's germline CDR1 is MDHEN and CDR2 SYDVKM. The V end lost 5 bases, the J end lost 0 bases, and 9 bases lay between the germline ends. The CDR3 sequence is 14 residues long.

CDR3 in amino acids: CASIDRDGARNIQYF. CDR3 sequence (DNA): TGTGCCAGCATCGACAGGGATGGTGCAAGAAACATTCAGTACTTC. This chain joins TRBV28 and TRBJ2-4, with 7 bases matching TRBD1. The germline gives CDR1 MDHEN, CDR2 SYDVKM. V shed 7 bases, J shed 6 bases, and the junction held 12 bases outside the gene matches. The CDR3 runs 15 residues.

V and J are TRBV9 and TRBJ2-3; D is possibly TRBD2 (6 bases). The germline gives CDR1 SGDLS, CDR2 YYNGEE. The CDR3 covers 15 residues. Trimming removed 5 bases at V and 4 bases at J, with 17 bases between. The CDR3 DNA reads TGTGCCAGCAGTAACCGGGACTGGGGCGCAGATACGCAGTATTTT. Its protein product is CASSNRDWGADTQYF.